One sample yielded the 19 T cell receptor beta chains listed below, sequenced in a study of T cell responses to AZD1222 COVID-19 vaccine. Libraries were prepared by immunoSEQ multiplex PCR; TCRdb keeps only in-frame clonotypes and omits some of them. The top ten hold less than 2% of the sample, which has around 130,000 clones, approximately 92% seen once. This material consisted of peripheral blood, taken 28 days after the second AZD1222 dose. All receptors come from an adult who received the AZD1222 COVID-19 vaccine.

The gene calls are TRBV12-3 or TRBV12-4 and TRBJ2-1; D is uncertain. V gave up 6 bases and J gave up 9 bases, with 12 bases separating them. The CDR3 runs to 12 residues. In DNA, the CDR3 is TGTGCCAGCAGGGCGTCCTGGGCTGAGCAGTTCTTC. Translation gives CASRASWAEQFF.

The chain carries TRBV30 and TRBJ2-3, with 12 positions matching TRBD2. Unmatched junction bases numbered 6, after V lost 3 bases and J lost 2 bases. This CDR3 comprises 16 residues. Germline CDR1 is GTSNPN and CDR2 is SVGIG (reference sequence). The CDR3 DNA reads TGTGCCTGGAGCCTCGGACTAGCGGGGTACACAGATACGCAGTATTTT. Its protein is CAWSLGLAGYTDTQYF.

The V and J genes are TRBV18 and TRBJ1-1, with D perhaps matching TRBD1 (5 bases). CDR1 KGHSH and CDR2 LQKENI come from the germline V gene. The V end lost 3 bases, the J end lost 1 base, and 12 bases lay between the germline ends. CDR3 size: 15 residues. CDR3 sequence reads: CASSPGQGPNTEAFF. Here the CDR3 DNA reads TGTGCCAGCTCACCGGGGCAGGGCCCGAACACTGAAGCTTTCTTT.

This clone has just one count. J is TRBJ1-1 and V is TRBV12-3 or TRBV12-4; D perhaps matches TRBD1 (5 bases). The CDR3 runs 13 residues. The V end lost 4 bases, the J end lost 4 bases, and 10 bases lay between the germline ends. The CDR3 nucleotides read TGTGCCAGCAGTTCGGGGGTGGCCACTGAAGCTTTCTTT. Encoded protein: CASSSGVATEAFF.

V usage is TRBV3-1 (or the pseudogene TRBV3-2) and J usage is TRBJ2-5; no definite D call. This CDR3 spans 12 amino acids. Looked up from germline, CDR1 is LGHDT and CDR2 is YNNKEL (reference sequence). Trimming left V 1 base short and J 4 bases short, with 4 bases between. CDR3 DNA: TGTGCCAGCAGCCAAGTGAGAGAGACCCAGTACTTC. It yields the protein CASSQVRETQYF.

The CDR3 is CASSEGSGGTDTQYF. In nucleotides, the CDR3 is TGCGCCAGCAGTGAGGGTAGCGGGGGCACAGATACGCAGTATTTT. V gene TRBV10-1 combines with J gene TRBJ2-3, with 8 bases that match TRBD2. The CDR3 extends over 15 amino acids. Germline assignment: CDR1 WNHNN and CDR2 SYGVQD (reference sequence). Trimming at V came to 2 bases and at J to 1 base, leaving 2 bases not matched to a gene.

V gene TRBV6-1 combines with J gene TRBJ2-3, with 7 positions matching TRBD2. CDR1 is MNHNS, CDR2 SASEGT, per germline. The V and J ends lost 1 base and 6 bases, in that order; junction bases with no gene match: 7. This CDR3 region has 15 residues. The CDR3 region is CASSEGGGSWDTQYF. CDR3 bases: TGTGCCAGCAGTGAAGGGGGCGGGAGTTGGGATACGCAGTATTTT.

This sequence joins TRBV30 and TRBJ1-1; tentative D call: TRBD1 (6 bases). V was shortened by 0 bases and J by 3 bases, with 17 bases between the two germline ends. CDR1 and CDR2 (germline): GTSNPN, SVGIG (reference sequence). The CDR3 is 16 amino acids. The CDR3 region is CAWSVQRGGVYTEAFF. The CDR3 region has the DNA TGTGCCTGGAGTGTTCAAAGGGGGGGGGTATACACTGAAGCTTTCTTT.

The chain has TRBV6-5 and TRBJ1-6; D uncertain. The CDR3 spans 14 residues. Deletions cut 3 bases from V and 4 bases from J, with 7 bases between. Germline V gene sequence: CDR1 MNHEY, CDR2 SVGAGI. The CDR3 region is CASSYREYNSPLHF. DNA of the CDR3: TGTGCCAGCAGTTATCGGGAGTATAATTCACCCCTCCACTTT.

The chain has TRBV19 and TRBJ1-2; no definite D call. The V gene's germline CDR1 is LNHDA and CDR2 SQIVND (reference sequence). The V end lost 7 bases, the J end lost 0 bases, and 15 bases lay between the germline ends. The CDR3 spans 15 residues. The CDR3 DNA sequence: TGTGCCAGTAACCCCGGGCCGTACTCTAACTATGGCTACACCTTC. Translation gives CASNPGPYSNYGYTF.

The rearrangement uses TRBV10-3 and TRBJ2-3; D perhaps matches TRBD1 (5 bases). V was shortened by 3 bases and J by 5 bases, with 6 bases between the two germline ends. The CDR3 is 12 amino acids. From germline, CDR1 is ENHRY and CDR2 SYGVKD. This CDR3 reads CAISDREDTQYF. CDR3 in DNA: TGTGCCATCAGTGACAGGGAAGATACGCAGTATTTT.

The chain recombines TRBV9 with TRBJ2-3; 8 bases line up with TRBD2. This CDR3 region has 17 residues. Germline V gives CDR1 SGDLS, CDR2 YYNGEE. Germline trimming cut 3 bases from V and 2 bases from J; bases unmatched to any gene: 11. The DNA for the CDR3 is TGTGCCAGCAGCGGTCCGTCGGGGGGGCCGAACACAGATACGCAGTATTTT. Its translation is CASSGPSGGPNTDTQYF.

The CDR3 spells CASSQCESCEAFF. For the CDR3, the DNA is TGCGCCAGCAGTCAATGCGAGTCCTGTGAAGCTTTCTTT. The V and J genes are TRBV23-1 and TRBJ1-1; D gene unclear. TRBV23-1 is an ORF, with its function uncertain. The CDR3 consists of 13 residues. Between the trimmed V and J ends, which lost 1 base and 7 bases, there was a span of 10 bases.

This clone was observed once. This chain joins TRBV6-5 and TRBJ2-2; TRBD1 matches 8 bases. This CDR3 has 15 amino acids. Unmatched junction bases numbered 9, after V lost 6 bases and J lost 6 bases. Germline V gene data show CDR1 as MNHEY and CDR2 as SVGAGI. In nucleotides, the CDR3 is TGTGCCAGCAGGAGAGGACAGGGTCTCTCCGGGGAGCTGTTTTTT. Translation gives CASRRGQGLSGELFF.

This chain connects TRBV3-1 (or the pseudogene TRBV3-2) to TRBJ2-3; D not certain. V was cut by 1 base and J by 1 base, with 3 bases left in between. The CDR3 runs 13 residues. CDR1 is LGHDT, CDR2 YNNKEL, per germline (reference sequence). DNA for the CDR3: TGTGCCAGCAGCCAAGTAGGCACAGATACGCAGTATTTT. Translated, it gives CASSQVGTDTQYF.

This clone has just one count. The CDR3: CASSQGTGGAVDQPQHF. The CDR3 nucleotides are TGTGCCAGCAGCCAAGGGACAGGGGGCGCGGTCGATCAGCCCCAGCATTTT. The chain is built from TRBV4-2 and TRBJ1-5, with 11 bases that match TRBD1. Germline-derived CDR1 and CDR2 are LGHNA and YNFKEQ. The CDR3 length is 17 residues. The V gene end was trimmed by 1 base and the J gene end by 5 bases; junction bases not matched to a gene: 7.

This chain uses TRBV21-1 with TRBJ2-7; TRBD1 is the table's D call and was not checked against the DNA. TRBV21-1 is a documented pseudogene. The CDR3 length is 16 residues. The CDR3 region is CASSKIQAVLSYEQYV. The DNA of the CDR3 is TGTGCCAGCAGCAAAATCCAGGCCGTACTCTCCTACGAGCAGTACGTC.

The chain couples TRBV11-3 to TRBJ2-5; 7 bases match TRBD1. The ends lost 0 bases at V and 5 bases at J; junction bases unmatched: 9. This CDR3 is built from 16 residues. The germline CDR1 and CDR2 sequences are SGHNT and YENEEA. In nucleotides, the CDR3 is TGTGCCAGCAGCTTAGATCACGACAGGGTAAGTGAGACCCAGTACTTC. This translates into CASSLDHDRVSETQYF.

The CDR3 DNA reads TGTGCAAGTCGCTTAGCCCCCGGGCACTCCGCTGAAAAACTGTTTTTT. It encodes CASRLAPGHSAEKLFF. This chain uses TRBV12-2 with TRBJ1-4. TRBV12-2 is deemed a pseudogene. There are 16 residues in the CDR3.